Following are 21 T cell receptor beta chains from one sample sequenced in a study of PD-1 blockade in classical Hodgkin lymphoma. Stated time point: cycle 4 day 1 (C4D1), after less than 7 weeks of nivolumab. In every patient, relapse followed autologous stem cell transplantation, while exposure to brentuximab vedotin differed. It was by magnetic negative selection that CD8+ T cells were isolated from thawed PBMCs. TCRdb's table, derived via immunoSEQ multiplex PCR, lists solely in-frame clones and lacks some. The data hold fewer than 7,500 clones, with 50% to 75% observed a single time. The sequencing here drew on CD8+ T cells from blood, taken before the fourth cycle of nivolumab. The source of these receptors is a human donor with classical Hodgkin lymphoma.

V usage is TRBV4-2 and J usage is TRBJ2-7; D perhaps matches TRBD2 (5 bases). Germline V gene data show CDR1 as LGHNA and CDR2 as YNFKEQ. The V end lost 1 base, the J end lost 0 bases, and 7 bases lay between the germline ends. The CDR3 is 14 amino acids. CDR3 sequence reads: CASSQVGLSYEQYF. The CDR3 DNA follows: TGTGCCAGCAGCCAAGTTGGACTCTCCTACGAGCAGTACTTC.

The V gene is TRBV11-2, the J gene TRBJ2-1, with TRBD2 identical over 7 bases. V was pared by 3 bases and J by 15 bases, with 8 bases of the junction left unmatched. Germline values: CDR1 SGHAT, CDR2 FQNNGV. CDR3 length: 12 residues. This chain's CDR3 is CASSFGGGDVFF. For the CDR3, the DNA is TGTGCCAGCAGCTTCGGGGGAGGGGATGTGTTCTTC.

CDR3 DNA sequence: TGCGCCAGCCGCACTAGCGGGAGTTCGTCCAATGAGCAGTTCTTC. This encodes CASRTSGSSSNEQFF. This chain joins TRBV10-2 and TRBJ2-1, with TRBD2 matching over 11 bases. CDR1 and CDR2 (germline): WSHSY, SAAADI. The CDR3 totals 15 residues. The ends lost 8 bases at V and 6 bases at J; junction bases unmatched: 9.

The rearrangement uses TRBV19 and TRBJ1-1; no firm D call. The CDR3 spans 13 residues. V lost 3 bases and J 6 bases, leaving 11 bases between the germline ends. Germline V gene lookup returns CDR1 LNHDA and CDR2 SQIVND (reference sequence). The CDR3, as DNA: TGTGCCAGTAGTATCGGCAGTCGCCCTGAAGCTTTCTTT. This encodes CASSIGSRPEAFF. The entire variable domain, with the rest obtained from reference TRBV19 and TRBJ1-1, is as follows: DGGITQSPKYLFRKEGQNVTLSCEQNLNHDAMYWYRQDPGQGLRLIYYSQIVNDFQKGDIAEGYSVSREKKESFPLTVTSAQKNPTAFYLCASSIGSRPEAFFGQGTRLTVV.

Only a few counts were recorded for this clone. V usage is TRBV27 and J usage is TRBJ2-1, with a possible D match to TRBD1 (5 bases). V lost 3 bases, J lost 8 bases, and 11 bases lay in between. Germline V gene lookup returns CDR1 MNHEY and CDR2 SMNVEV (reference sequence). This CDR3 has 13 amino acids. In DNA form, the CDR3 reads TGTGCCAGCAGTTTGCAGGGTTGGTATGAGCAGTTCTTC. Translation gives CASSLQGWYEQFF.

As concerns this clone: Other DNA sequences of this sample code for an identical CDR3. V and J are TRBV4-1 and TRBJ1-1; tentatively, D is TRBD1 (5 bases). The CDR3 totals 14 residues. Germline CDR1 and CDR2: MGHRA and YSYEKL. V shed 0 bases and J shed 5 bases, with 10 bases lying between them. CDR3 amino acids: CASSQDREGTEAFF. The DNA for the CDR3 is TGCGCCAGCAGCCAAGATCGGGAGGGGACTGAAGCTTTCTTT.

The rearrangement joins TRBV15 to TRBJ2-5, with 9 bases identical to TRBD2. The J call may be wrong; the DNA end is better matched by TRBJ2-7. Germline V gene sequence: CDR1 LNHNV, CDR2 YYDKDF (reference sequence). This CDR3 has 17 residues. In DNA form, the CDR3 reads TGTGCCACCAGCAGAGATCGTCCAGCGGGAGGTAACTACGAGCAGTACTTC. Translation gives CATSRDRPAGGNYEQYF.

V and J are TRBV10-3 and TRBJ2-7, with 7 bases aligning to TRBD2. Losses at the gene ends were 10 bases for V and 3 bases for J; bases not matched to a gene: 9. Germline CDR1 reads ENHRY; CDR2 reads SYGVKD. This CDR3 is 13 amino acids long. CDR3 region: CASEREDGYEQYF. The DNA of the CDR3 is TGTGCCAGCGAGCGGGAAGATGGCTACGAGCAGTACTTC.

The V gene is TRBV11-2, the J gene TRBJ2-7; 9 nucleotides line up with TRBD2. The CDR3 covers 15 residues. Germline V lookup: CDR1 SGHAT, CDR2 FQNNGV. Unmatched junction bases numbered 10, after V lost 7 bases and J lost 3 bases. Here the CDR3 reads CASNYRASGIYEQYF. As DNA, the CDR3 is TGTGCCAGCAACTATCGGGCTAGCGGGATCTACGAGCAGTACTTC.

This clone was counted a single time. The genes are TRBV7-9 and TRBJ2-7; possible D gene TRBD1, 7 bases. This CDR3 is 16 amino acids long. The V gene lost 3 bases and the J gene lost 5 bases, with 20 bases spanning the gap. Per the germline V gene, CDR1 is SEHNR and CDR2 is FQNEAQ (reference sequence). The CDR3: CASSFGVWQGEDEQYF. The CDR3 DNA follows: TGTGCCAGCAGCTTTGGTGTGTGGCAGGGGGAGGACGAGCAGTACTTC.

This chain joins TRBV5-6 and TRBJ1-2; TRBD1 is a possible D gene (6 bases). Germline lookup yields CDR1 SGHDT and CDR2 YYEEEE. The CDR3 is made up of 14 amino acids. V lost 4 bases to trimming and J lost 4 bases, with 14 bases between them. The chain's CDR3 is CASSLSTGFYGYTF. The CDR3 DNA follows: TGTGCCAGCAGCCTTTCGACAGGTTTCTATGGCTACACCTTC.

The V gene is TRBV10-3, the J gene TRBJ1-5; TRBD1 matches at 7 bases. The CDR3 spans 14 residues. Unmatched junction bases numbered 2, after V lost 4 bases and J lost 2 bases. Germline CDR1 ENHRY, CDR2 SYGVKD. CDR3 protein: CAISVTGGNQPQHF. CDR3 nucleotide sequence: TGTGCCATCAGTGTTACAGGGGGCAATCAGCCCCAGCATTTT.

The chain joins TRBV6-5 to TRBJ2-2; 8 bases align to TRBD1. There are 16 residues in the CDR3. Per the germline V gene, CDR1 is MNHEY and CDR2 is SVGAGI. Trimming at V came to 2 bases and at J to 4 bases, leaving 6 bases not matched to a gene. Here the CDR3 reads CASSYGQGLVTGELFF. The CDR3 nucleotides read TGTGCCAGCAGTTACGGACAGGGTCTGGTCACCGGGGAGCTGTTTTTT.

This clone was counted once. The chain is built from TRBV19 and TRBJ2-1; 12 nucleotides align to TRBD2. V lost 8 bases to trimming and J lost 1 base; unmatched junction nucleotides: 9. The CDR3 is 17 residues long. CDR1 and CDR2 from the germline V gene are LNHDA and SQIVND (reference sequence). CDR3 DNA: TGTGCCAGTGCTCGGACTAGCGGGATTGGGTCCTACAATGAGCAGTTCTTC. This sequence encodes CASARTSGIGSYNEQFF.

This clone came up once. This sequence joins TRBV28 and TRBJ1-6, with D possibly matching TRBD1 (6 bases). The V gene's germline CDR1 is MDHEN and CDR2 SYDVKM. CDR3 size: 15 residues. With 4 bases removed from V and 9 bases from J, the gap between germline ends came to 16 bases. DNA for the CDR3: TGTGCCAGCAGTTCCCCCTGGGGGCTGGGTTCACCCCTCCACTTT. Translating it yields CASSSPWGLGSPLHF.

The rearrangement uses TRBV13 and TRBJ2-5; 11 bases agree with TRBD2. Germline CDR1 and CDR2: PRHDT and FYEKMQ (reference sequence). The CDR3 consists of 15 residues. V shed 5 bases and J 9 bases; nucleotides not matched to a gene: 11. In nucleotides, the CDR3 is TGTGCCAGCAGCCAGGGGACTAGCGGCTCATCGGCCCAGTACTTC. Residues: CASSQGTSGSSAQYF.

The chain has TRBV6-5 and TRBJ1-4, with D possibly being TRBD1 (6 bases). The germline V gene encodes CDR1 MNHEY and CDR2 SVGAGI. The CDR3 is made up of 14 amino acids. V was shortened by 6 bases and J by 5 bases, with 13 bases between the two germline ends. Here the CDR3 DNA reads TGTGCCAGCAGGGGGGGACACTTCAATGAAAAACTGTTTTTT. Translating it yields CASRGGHFNEKLFF.

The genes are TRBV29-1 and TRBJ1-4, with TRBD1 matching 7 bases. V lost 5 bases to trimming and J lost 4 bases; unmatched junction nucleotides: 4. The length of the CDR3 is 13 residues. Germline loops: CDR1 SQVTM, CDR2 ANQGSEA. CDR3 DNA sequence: TGCAGCGTTCAGGGGGGATTTAATGAAAAACTGTTTTTT. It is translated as CSVQGGFNEKLFF.

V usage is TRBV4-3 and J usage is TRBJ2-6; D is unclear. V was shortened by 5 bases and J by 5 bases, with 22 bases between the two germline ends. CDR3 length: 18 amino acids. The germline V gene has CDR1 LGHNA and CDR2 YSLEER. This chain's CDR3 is CASSLVMTSQSRANVLTF. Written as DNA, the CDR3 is TGCGCCAGCAGCTTGGTTATGACGTCACAAAGTCGGGCCAACGTCCTGACTTTC.

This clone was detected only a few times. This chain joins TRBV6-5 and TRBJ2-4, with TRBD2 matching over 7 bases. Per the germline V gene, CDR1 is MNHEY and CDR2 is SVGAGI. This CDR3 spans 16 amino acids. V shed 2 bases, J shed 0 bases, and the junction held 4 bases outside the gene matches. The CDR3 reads CASSYERGVAKNIQYF. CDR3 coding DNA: TGTGCCAGCAGTTACGAGCGGGGAGTAGCCAAAAACATTCAGTACTTC.

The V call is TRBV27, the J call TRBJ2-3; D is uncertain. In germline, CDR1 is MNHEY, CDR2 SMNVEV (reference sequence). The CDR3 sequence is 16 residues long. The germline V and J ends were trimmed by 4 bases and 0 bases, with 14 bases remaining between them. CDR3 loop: CASSSQDWESTDTQYF. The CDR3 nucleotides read TGTGCCAGCAGTTCCCAAGACTGGGAAAGCACAGATACGCAGTATTTT.